This T cell receptor (beta chain) was retrieved from a study of T cells in Graves' hyperthyroidism and ophthalmopathy. Patients with ophthalmopathy all had a Clinical Activity Score of at least 3, a NOSPECS grade of at least 4 and duration under 3 months. Diagnostic assessment was based on clinical symptoms, serum thyroxine and TRAb, thyroid ultrasound and orbital computed tomography. A roughly 9.7 ml volume of fresh peripheral blood provided the PBMCs. Study findings and constraints: Ophthalmopathy and stable hyperthyroidism were told apart by a 13 V-J model.

This clonotype was detected many times. The target antigen is unknown. The CDR3 covers 15 residues. Germline values: CDR1 GTSNPN, CDR2 SVGIG (reference sequence). Trimming removed 0 bases from V and 5 bases from J; junction bases left unmatched: 9. Researchers took RNA transcripts and amplified the TCR beta CDR3 regions from them. The TCR CDR3 was amplified in a first-round RT-PCR using the HTBI primer set. TCRdb re-derived calls from the multiplex PCR reads in MiXCR, one entry per CDR3 protein. The sample yields 620,000 or so distinct CDR3 sequences, roughly 15% seen once. The V gene is TRBV30, the J gene TRBJ2-5; 7 bases match TRBD1. The sequence was collected from a woman aged 50 to 60 with Graves' ophthalmopathy. The sequencing input was blood. The CDR3 is CAWSVLSGGMETQYF. For the CDR3, the DNA is TGTGCCTGGAGTGTACTTTCAGGGGGAATGGAGACCCAGTACTTC. Full variable domain (outside the CDR3, taken from reference TRBV30 and TRBJ2-5): SQTIHQWPATLVQPVGSPLSLECTVEGTSNPNLYWYRQAAGRGLQLLFYSVGIGQISSEVPQNLSASRPQDRQFILSSKKLLLSDSGFYLCAWSVLSGGMETQYFGPGTRLLVL.